In this sample, the clone carrying this T cell receptor (beta chain) turned up many times. Its antigen is undetermined. This entry is derived from a study of CD8 T cells in ankylosing spondylitis. Study-wide results and limits: Disease-linked clones reportedly concentrated significantly in matched ankylosing spondylitis synovial fluid. Earlier studies detected some motif variants in reactive arthritis synovial fluid and blood. With a CD8+ phenotype, disease-linked clones were relatively rare in peripheral blood. Blood from ankylosing spondylitis patients appeared to carry a characteristic roughly eight-variant TCR beta motif.

Quantitative 5'-RACE with molecular barcodes produced the TCR beta libraries. One entry per CDR3 protein results from TCRdb running MiXCR on the 5' RACE reads. The table has 500,000 to 650,000 distinct CDR3 sequences, roughly 5% seen once. Trimming cost V 2 bases and J 6 bases, with 8 bases left between them. Germline CDR1 is SGHAT and CDR2 is FQNNGV. This CDR3 is 13 amino acids long. Sequenced sample: blood, either unsorted or a sorted T cell fraction (not recorded which). This chain links TRBV11-2 with TRBJ2-1; D uncertain. This clonotype was obtained from a male donor with ankylosing spondylitis. The CDR3 region is CASSLHSVNEQFF. The CDR3, as DNA: TGTGCCAGCAGCTTACACAGCGTCAATGAGCAGTTCTTC. Full variable domain (missing parts from reference TRBV11-2 and TRBJ2-1): EAGVAQSPRYKIIEKRQSVAFWCNPISGHATLYWYQQILGQGPKLLIQFQNNGVVDDSQLPKDRFSAERLKGVDSTLKIQPAKLEDSAVYLCASSLHSVNEQFFGPGTRLTVL.